The T cell receptor (beta chain) under discussion was sequenced for a study of T-cell reconstitution after alpha-beta-depleted transplantation in children. The germline CDR1 and CDR2 sequences are SQVTM and ANQGSEA. The V end lost 3 bases, the J end lost 4 bases, and 9 bases lay between the germline ends. The CDR3 loop spans 12 amino acids. Using unique molecular identifiers, the investigators prepared the TCRbeta library. A single record per CDR3 protein comes from TCRdb applying MiXCR to the PCR reads. Of fewer than 550,000 distinct CDR3 sequences detected, approximately 10% appear once; the ten largest clones hold about 14%.

The sequencing here drew on PBMCs, mostly from graft donor cells, taken 180 days after TCRalphabeta/CD19-depleted stem cell transplant. The rearrangement links TRBV29-1 to TRBJ1-1; TRBD1 might be the D (5 bases). This sequence was found in a female patient younger than 10 who had a stem cell transplant for aplastic anemia, so the T cells may come from the graft donor. The CDR3 DNA is TGCAGCGTTGACAGGGACGCCACTGAAGCTTTCTTT. Residues: CSVDRDATEAFF.